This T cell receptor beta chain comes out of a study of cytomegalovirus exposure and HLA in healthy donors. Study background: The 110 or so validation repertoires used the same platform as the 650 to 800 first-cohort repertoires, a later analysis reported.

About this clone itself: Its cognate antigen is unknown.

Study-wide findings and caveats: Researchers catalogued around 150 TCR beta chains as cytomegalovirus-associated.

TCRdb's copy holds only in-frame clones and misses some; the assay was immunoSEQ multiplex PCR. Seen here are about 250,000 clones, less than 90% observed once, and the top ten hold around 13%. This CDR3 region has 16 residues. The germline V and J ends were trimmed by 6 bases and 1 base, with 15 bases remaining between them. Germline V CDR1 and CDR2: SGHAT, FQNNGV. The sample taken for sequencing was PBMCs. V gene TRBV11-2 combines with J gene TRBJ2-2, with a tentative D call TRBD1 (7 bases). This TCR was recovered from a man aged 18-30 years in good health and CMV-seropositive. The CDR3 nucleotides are TGTGCCAGCAGGATGACTAGGACAGGGAACACCGGGGAGCTGTTTTTT. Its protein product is CASRMTRTGNTGELFF.